These 12 T cell receptor beta chains were sequenced from one sample in a study of T cell repertoires and leukemia-associated antigens. Their specific antigens are unknown. TCRdb re-called the 5' RACE reads with MiXCR, one entry per CDR3 protein. The sample has about 12,000 distinct CDR3 sequences, over 40% seen once. Source material: CD3+ T cells sorted from blood and cultured. Receptors were obtained from a female donor in good health.

This clonotype has ten or more counts. The CDR3 protein is CASSIGNHNEQFF. For the CDR3, the DNA is TGTGCCAGTAGTATAGGTAACCACAATGAGCAGTTCTTC. The rearrangement uses TRBV19 and TRBJ2-1, with unresolved D. V was clipped by 1 base and J by 5 bases, with 6 bases between them. The germline CDR1 and CDR2 sequences are LNHDA and SQIVND (reference sequence). The CDR3 covers 13 residues.

This clonotype came up a few times. A much larger clone differs from this one at a single base, so this may be a read error. The chain couples TRBV7-9 to TRBJ2-1, with D uncertain. In germline, CDR1 is SEHNR, CDR2 FQNEAQ (reference sequence). The CDR3 length is 15 residues. The V gene lost 5 bases and the J gene lost 4 bases, with 15 bases spanning the gap. The DNA for the CDR3 is TGTGCCAGCAGCCTAGGACCGGGTGGATACAATGAGCAGTTCTTC. Translating gives CASSLGPGGYNEQFF.

The chain combines TRBV18 with TRBJ2-3; 12 bases agree with TRBD2. The CDR3 contains 17 residues. The germline CDR1 and CDR2 sequences are KGHSH and LQKENI. V lost 3 bases to trimming and J lost 3 bases; unmatched junction nucleotides: 7. The CDR3 bases are TGTGCCAGCTCACCGATCCGACTAGCGGGAGAGACAGATACGCAGTATTTT. Translated, it gives CASSPIRLAGETDTQYF.

This clonotype was counted only a few times. The CDR3 DNA reads as TGTGCCAGCAATCCCGGACAGGTCTATGGCTACACCTTC. Translating gives CASNPGQVYGYTF. The rearrangement joins TRBV27 to TRBJ1-2; 7 bases line up with TRBD1. This CDR3 region has 13 residues. With 7 bases clipped from V and 4 bases from J, the junction kept 6 bases outside the gene matches. Germline loops: CDR1 MNHEY, CDR2 SMNVEV (reference sequence).

This clonotype showed up many times. The chain recombines TRBV12-3 or TRBV12-4 with TRBJ1-2; TRBD1 matches at 8 bases. V dropped 2 bases and J dropped 5; count of bases not matched to a gene: 25. This CDR3 is 21 amino acids long. The chain's CDR3 is CASSLSYPTLPGQGFTYGYTF. As DNA, the CDR3 is TGTGCCAGCAGTTTAAGCTACCCAACCCTACCCGGACAGGGTTTTACTTATGGCTACACCTTC.

The chain joins TRBV29-1 to TRBJ1-2, with D hard to call. Trimming removed 4 bases from V and 0 bases from J, with 15 bases in between. CDR1 is SQVTM, CDR2 ANQGSEA, per germline. This CDR3 region has 15 residues. The CDR3 protein is CSVGLNTEANYGYTF. CDR3 nucleotide sequence: TGCAGCGTTGGTCTGAACACTGAAGCTAACTATGGCTACACCTTC.

This clonotype was counted a single time. V and J are TRBV15 and TRBJ2-1, with 13 bases identical to TRBD2. CDR3 size: 15 residues. V dropped 8 bases and J dropped 8; count of bases not matched to a gene: 9. CDR1 is LNHNV and CDR2 is YYDKDF in the germline V gene (reference sequence). The CDR3 loop reads CATDRTSGRADEQFF. The CDR3 nucleotides are TGTGCCACCGATCGGACTAGCGGGAGAGCGGATGAGCAGTTCTTC. The full variable domain, rest sourced from reference TRBV15 and TRBJ2-1, is DAMVIQNPRYQVTQFGKPVTLSCSQTLNHNVMYWYQQKSSQAPKLLFHYYDKDFNNEADTPDNFQSRRPNTSFCFLDIRSPGLGDTAMYLCATDRTSGRADEQFFGPGTRLTVL.

This chain uses TRBV20-1 with TRBJ2-3, with 7 nucleotides matching TRBD1. V lost 3 bases to trimming and J lost 3 bases; unmatched junction nucleotides: 6. Germline values: CDR1 DFQATT, CDR2 SNEGSKA (reference sequence). There are 14 residues in the CDR3. Here the CDR3 reads CSARPGQLTDTQYF. As DNA, the CDR3 is TGCAGTGCTAGGCCGGGACAGCTTACAGATACGCAGTATTTT.

This chain uses TRBV20-1 with TRBJ1-3; D is undetermined. The CDR3 is made up of 13 amino acids. Germline CDR1 DFQATT, CDR2 SNEGSKA (reference sequence). V lost 5 bases to trimming and J lost 0 bases, with 8 bases between them. DNA for the CDR3: TGCAGTGCTCGGGAAACCTCTGGAAACACCATATATTTT. Amino acids: CSARETSGNTIYF.

By share, this clonotype ranks as medium-sized. This chain joins TRBV24-1 and TRBJ2-1, with D perhaps matching TRBD1 (6 bases). Germline V gene data show CDR1 as KGHDR and CDR2 as SFDVKD. The V end lost 4 bases, the J end lost 0 bases, and 18 bases lay between the germline ends. The CDR3 length is 18 residues. CDR3 in DNA: TGTGCCACCAGTGAGCCAGACCTCAGGGGCCACTCCTACAATGAGCAGTTCTTC. It is translated as CATSEPDLRGHSYNEQFF.

This rearrangement joins TRBV7-3 to TRBJ1-1; no clear D. Per germline, CDR1 SGHTA and CDR2 FQGTGA. The V gene lost 2 bases and the J gene lost 2 bases, with 6 bases spanning the gap. The CDR3 length is 13 residues. The CDR3 loop is CASSLYFNTEAFF. The CDR3 nucleotides read TGTGCCAGCAGCTTATACTTCAACACTGAAGCTTTCTTT.

Points on this clonotype: The CDR3 carries no conserved terminal phenylalanine or tryptophan, so it likely arises from a read error. The DNA is omitted, as the CDR3 cannot be located on it reliably, and the CDR3 follows TCRdb's listing. This chain connects TRBV24-1 to TRBJ2-2; the DNA was not compared with TRBD1, the D call given in the table. The CDR3 sequence runs 9 residues, both termini included. Per germline, CDR1 KGHDR and CDR2 SFDVKD. CDR3 sequence reads: CATSDYGDR.